This TCR beta chain was identified during a study of a mutant IDH1 vaccine in newly diagnosed glioma. Across the study: Eight vaccinations reached patients in weeks 1, 3, 5, 7, 11, 15, 19 and 23. Of the patients given treatment, approximately 60% were male and 37.5% were female, and a mean age of around 41 years was recorded.

Time point given: week 23, last vaccination. Vaccination used 300 ug of mutant IDH1 20-mer peptide per dose, with topical imiquimod. The CDR3 contains 16 residues. J lost 4 bases, V lost 2 bases, and 8 bases had no gene match. Germline CDR1 KGHSH, CDR2 LQKENI. Only one count was recorded for this clone. Its cognate antigen is unknown. Study results and caveats: Top-clonotype changes in peripheral T cells seemed unrelated to pseudoprogression. Vaccine-induced immune responses were detected in approximately 92% of patients.

Data came from immunoSEQ multiplex PCR; TCRdb stores just in-frame clones and leaves some out. The sample lists fewer than 45,000 clones, 78% occurring once. The clonotype was recovered from a middle-aged woman with glioma. Some clones in this sample may be carry-over from other donors' samples. This sample comprised PBMCs, obtained from a glioma patient whose treatment included an IDH1 peptide vaccine. This chain uses TRBV18 with TRBJ1-5; TRBD1 agrees at 7 bases. The CDR3 nucleotides read TGTGCCAGCTCACCAGTAGCAGGGGGAGGTAATCAGCCCCAGCATTTT. Protein: CASSPVAGGGNQPQHF.